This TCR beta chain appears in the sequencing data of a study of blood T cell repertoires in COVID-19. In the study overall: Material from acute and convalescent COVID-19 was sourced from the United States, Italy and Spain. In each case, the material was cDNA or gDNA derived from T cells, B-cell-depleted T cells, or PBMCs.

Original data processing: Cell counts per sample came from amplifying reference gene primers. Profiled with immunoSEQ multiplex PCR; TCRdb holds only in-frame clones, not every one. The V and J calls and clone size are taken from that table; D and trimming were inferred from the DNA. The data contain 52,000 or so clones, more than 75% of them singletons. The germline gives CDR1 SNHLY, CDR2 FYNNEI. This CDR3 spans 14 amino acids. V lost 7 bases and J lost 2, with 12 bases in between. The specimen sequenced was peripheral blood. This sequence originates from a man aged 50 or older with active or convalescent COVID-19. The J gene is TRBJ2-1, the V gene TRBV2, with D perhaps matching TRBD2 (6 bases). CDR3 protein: CASTPAGPYNEQFF. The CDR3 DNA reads TGTGCCAGCACCCCAGCGGGTCCCTACAATGAGCAGTTCTTC. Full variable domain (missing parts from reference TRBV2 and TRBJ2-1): EPEVTQTPSHQVTQMGQEVILRCVPISNHLYFYWYRQILGQKVEFLVSFYNNEISEKSEIFDDQFSVERPDGSNFTLKIRSTKLEDSAMYFCASTPAGPYNEQFFGPGTRLTVL.